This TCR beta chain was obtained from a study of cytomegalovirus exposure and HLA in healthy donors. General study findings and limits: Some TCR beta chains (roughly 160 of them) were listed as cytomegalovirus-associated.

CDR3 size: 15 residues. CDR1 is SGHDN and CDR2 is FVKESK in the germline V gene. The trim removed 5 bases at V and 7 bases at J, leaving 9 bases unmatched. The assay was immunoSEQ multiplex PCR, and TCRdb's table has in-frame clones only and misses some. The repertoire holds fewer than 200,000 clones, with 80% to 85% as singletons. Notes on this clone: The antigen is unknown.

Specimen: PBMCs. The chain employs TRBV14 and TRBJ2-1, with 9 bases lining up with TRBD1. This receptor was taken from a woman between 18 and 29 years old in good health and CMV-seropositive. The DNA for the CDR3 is TGTGCCAGCAGCGAGGGACAGGGAGCGGTAAATGAGCAGTTCTTC. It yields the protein CASSEGQGAVNEQFF.